This T cell receptor beta chain is drawn from a study of T cells in Graves' hyperthyroidism and ophthalmopathy. RNA transcripts were the template for amplifying TCR beta CDR3 regions. The HTBI set primed first-round TCR CDR3 RT-PCR. MiXCR, run by TCRdb on the multiplex PCR reads, gives a single entry per CDR3 protein. This table has around 600,000 distinct CDR3 sequences, approximately 15% appearing once. Findings and limits, study-wide: Most clonotypes that expanded in the thyroid above 0.001 also showed up in blood.

Stable Graves' hyperthyroidism denoted no ophthalmopathy progression over 18 months. Each patient was aged 18 to 65 and had newly diagnosed hyperthyroidism of under 2 months' duration. Investigators excluded patients with uncontrolled infection, other autoimmune disease, pregnancy or lactation. CDR3 length: 16 amino acids. Germline CDR1 reads MDHEN; CDR2 reads SYDVKM. The V end was cut by 2 bases, the J end by 0 bases, with 14 bases between. This clonotype was counted at least ten times. Antigen: not known. The sample taken for sequencing was blood. The clonotype was recovered from a woman aged 25 to 39 with Graves' hyperthyroidism. This chain connects TRBV28 to TRBJ2-7; no definite D call. CDR3 DNA: TGTGCCAGCAGTTTACGTTCTTTATACGACTCCTACGAGCAGTACTTC. It is translated as CASSLRSLYDSYEQYF.